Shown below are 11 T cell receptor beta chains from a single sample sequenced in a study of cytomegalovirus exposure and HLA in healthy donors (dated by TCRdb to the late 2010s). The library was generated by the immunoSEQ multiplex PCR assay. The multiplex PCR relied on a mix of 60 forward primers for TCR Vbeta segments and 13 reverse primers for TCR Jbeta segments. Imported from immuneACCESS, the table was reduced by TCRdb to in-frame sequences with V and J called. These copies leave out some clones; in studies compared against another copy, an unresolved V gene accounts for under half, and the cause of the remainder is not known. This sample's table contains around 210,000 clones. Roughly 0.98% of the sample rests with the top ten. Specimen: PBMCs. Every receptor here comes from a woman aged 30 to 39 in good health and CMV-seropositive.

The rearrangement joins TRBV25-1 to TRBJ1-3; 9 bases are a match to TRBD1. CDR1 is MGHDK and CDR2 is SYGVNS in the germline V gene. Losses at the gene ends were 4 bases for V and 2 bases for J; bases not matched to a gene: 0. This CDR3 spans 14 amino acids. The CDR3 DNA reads TGTGCCAGCAGTGGGACAGGGGCTGGAAACACCATATATTTT. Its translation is CASSGTGAGNTIYF.

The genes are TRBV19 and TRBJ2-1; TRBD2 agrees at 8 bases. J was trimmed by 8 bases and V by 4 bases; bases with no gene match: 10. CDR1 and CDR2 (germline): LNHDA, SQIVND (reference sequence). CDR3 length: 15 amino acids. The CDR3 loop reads CASSTAGTSLDEQFF. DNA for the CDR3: TGTGCCAGTAGTACGGCCGGGACTAGTTTGGATGAGCAGTTCTTC.

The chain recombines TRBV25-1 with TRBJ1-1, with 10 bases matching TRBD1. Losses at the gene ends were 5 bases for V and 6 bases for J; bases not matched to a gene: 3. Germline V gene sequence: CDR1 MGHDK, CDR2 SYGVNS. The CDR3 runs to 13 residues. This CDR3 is CASSSDRGPEAFF. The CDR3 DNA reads TGTGCCAGCAGTTCCGACAGGGGGCCTGAAGCTTTCTTT.

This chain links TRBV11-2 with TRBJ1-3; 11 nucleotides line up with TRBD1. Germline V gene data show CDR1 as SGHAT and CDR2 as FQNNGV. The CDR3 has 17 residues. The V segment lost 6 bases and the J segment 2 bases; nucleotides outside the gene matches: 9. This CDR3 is CASSRTGGAVPGNTIYF. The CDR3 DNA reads TGTGCCAGCAGTCGGACAGGGGGCGCGGTGCCTGGAAACACCATATATTTT.

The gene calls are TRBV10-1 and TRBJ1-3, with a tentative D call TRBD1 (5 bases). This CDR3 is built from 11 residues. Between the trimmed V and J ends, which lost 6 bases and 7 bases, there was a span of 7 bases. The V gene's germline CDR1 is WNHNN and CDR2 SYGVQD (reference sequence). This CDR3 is CASSAGNTIYF. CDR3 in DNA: TGCGCCAGCAGCGCAGGGAACACCATATATTTT.

The CDR3 nucleotides read TGTGCCAGCAGGCACAGGGGGCTGGGGGAAAAACTGTTTTTT. It yields the protein CASRHRGLGEKLFF. This chain connects TRBV6-5 to TRBJ1-4; 9 bases fit TRBD1. CDR1 is MNHEY and CDR2 is SVGAGI in the germline V gene. The CDR3 extends over 14 amino acids. The junction had 7 bases not matched to a gene; V was cut back by 6 bases and J by 8 bases.

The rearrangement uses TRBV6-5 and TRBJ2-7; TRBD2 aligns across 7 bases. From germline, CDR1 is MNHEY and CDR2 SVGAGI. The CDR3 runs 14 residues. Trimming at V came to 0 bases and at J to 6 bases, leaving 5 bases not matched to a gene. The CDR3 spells CASSYSGGRVEQYF. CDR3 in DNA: TGTGCCAGCAGTTACTCTGGCGGGAGAGTCGAGCAGTACTTC.

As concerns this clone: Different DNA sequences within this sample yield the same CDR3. CDR3 DNA: TGCGCCAGCAGCTTATTAGCGGGGGGCCTCTCCTACAATGAGCAGTTCTTC. Protein: CASSLLAGGLSYNEQFF. The chain uses TRBV5-1 and TRBJ2-1, with 10 bases aligning to TRBD2. The CDR3 length is 17 residues. From germline, CDR1 is SGHRS and CDR2 YFSETQ. Unmatched junction bases numbered 5, after V lost 2 bases and J lost 0 bases.

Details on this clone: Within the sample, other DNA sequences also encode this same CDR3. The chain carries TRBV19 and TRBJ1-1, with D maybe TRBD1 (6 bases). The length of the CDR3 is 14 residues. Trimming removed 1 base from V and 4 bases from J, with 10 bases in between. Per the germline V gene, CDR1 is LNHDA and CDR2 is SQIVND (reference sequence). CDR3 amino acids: CASSIGGGGTEAFF. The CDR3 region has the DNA TGTGCCAGTAGTATAGGGGGGGGCGGCACTGAAGCTTTCTTT.

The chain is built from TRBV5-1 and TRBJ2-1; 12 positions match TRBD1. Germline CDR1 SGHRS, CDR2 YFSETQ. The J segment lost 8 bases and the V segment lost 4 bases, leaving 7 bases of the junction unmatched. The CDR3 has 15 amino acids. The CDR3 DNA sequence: TGCGCCAGCAGCCAAACCGGGACAGGGGGCGATGAGCAGTTCTTC. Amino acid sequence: CASSQTGTGGDEQFF.

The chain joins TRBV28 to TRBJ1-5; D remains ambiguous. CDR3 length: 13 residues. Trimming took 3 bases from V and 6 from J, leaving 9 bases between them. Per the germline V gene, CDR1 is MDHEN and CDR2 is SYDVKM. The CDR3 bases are TGTGCCAGCAGTTTCCTTCGGGGTCAGCCCCAGCATTTT. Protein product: CASSFLRGQPQHF.